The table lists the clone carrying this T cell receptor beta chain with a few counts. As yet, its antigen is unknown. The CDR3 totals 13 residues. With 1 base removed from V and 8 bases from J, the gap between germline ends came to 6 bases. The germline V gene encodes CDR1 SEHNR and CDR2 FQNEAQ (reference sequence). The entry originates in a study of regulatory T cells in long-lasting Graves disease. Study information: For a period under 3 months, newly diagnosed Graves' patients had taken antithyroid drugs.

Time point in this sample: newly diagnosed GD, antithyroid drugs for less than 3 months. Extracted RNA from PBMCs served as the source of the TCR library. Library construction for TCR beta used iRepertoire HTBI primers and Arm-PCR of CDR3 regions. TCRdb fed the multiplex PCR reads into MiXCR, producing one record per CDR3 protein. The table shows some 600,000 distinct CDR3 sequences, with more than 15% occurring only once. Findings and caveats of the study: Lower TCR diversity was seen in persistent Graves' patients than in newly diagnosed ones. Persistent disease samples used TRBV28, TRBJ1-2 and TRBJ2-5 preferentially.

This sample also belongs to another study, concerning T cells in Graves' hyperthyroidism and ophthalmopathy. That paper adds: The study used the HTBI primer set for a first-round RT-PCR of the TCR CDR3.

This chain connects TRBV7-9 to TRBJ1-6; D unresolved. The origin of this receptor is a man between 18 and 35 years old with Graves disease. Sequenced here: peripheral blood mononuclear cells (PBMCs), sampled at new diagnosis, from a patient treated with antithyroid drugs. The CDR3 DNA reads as TGTGCCAGCAGCTTAGGTTCCGATTCACCCCTCCACTTT. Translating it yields CASSLGSDSPLHF.